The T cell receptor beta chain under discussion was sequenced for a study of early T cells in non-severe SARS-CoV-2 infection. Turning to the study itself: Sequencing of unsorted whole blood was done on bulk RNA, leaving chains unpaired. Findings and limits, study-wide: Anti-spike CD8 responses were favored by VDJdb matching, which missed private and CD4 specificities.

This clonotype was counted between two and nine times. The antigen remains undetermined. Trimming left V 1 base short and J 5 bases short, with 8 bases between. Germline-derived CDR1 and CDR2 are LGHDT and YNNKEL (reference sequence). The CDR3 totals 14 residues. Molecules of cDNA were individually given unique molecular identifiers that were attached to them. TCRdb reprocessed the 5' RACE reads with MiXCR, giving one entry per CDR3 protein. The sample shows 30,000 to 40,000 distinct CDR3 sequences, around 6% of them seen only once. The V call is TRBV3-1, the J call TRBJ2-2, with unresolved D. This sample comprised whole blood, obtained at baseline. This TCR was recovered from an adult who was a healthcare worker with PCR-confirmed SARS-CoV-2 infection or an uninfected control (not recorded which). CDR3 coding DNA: TGTGCCAGCAGCCAAGTTAAGGCAACCGGGGAGCTGTTTTTT. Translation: CASSQVKATGELFF. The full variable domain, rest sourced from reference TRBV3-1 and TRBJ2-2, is DTAVSQTPKYLVTQMGNDKSIKCEQNLGHDTMYWYKQDSKKFLKIMFSYNNKELIINETVPNRFSPKSPDKAHLNLHINSLELGDSAVYFCASSQVKATGELFFGEGSRLTVL.